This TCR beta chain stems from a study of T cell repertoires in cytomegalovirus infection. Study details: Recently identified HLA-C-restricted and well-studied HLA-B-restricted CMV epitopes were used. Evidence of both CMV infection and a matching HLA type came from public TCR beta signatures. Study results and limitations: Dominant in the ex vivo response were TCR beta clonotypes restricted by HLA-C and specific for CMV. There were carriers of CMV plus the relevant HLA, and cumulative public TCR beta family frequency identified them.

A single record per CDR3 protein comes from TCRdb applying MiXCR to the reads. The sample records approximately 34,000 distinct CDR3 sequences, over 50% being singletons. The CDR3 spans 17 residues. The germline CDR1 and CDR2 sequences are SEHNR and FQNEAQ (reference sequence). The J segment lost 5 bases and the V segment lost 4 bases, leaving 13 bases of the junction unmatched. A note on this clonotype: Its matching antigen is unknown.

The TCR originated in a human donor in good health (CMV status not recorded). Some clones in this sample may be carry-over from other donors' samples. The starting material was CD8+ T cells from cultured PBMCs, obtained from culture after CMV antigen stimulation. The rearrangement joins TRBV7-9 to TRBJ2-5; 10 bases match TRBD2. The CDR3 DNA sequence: TGTGCCAGCAGCTCCTCGACTAGCGGGTATCCCCTCGAGACCCAGTACTTC. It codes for CASSSSTSGYPLETQYF.